These T cell receptor beta chains were read from a single sample in a study of shared clonotypes between healthy human individuals. Assay: immunoSEQ multiplex PCR; the TCRdb copy retains only in-frame clones and omits some. The sample has approximately 720,000 clones, about two thirds seen once. Material: memory CD4+ T cells sorted from blood. Receptors originate from a woman aged 25 to 39 in good health. Both conserved end residues are part of each CDR3.

v_call,cdr3_length,cdr3_aa
TRBV5-1,17,CASSLGSDNLGTGELFF
TRBV5-1,17,CASSQSTVSSGANVLTF
TRBV5-1,15,CASSFVGETVDGYTF
TRBV11-2,15,CASSLVGTSGSEQYF
TRBV5-1,15,CASSFSGRATGELFF
TRBV12-2,15,CASRLEGLSNQPQHF
TRBV6-1,17,CASSDLSWGTPRYGYTF
TRBV29-1,11,CSGTGNREAFF
TRBV15,15,CAIRKPGGRRDTQYF
TRBV2,14,CASSSHRGSYEQYF
TRBV5-1,15,CASSLGGGSYNEQFF
TRBV6-1,14,CASSFGQSFYEQYF
TRBV4-1,15,CASSPGTVSTDTQYF
TRBV18,14,CASSPRSSTDTQYF
TRBV9,14,CASSVDGRAGEQYF
TRBV6-6,16,CASTSTTGGTRQPQHF
TRBV4-1,17,CASSQDAGLAGRGTQYF
TRBV28,11,CATGVTGELFF
TRBV28,12,CAPTRQGHEQYF
TRBV7-8,15,CASSTDGQRHNEQFF
TRBV7-8,15,CASSLGATESVTQYF
TRBV7-8,13,CASSLGIAYEQYF
TRBV6-5,13,CASSYGQGVEAFF
TRBV7-2,15,CASSLVSIMNTEAFF
TRBV18,14,CASSPQSNTGELFF
TRBV2,13,CASNGLAGNIQYF
TRBV10-1,13,CASSESLQETQYF
TRBV5-1,15,CASSLAPGLNYEQYF
TRBV2,18,CASTTPGTSGSDTGELFF
TRBV6-1,15,CASSERSAVRYGYTF
TRBV4-1,16,CASSQAPSEAYNEQFF
TRBV7-3,14,CASSPVNDGNEQFF
TRBV13,15,CASSLGDQGYTEAFF
TRBV6-1,9,CASRDEQYF
TRBV7-2,14,CASSQRGGRNEQFF
TRBV28,16,CASSFFLRGPNTEAFF
TRBV7-2,15,CASSLRPGAWETQYF
TRBV5-1,13,CASSLSLNTEAFF
TRBV5-1,16,CASSLAILGSYNEQFF